This T cell receptor beta chain was obtained from a study of shared clonotypes between healthy human individuals. The CDR3 totals 16 residues. CDR1 and CDR2 from the germline V gene are SGHTA and FQGTGA. The V and J ends lost 2 bases and 6 bases respectively, with 17 bases between them. On this clone: Its specificity is not known.

General study points: Richness estimates generally favored naive over memory subsets.

The method was immunoSEQ multiplex PCR; TCRdb's version includes in-frame clones alone and lacks a portion of them. The repertoire includes 2 million to 2.5 million clones, 90% to 95% of them detected once, and about 0.39% sits in the top ten. V is TRBV7-3 and J is TRBJ2-1; perhaps TRBD1 as D (6 bases). Sequences were obtained from naive CD4+ T cells from PBMCs. Subset of the sample: CD45RA+ positively selected. The receptor was isolated from a man between 18 and 29 years old in good health. Some clones in this sample may be carry-over from other donors' samples. This CDR3 reads CASSLLVRAGANEQFF. In nucleotides, the CDR3 is TGTGCCAGCAGCTTACTAGTACGGGCAGGGGCCAATGAGCAGTTCTTC.